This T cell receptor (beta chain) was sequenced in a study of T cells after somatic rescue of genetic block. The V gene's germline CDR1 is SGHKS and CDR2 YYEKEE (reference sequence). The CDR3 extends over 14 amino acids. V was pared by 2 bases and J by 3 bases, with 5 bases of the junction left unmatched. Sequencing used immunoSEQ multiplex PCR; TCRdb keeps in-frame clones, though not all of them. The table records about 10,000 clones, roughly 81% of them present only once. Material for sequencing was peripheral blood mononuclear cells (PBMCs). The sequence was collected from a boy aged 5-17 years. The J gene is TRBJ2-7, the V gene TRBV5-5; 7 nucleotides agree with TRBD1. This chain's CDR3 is CASSLAQGLYEQYF. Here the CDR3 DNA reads TGTGCCAGCAGCTTAGCACAGGGGCTCTACGAGCAGTACTTC.